The 6 T cell receptor beta chains below were found in one sample sequenced in a study of human T cells and chemical hapten exposure. TCRdb reprocessed the RACE reads with MiXCR, giving one entry per CDR3 protein. Of tens of thousands of distinct CDR3 sequences listed, 8% to 9.5% were seen once; the top ten hold approximately 4.5%. Specified time point: patch test 1, 2 weeks after DPC sensitization. Treatment indicated: therapeutic diphenylcyclopropenone sensitization with weekly scalp DPC. The sequenced sample was whole blood, obtained in connection with sensitization to the hapten diphenylcyclopropenone (DPC). The source is a woman in her forties or fifties with alopecia areata. Some clones in this sample may be carry-over from other donors' samples.

The table lists this clonotype with many counts. The genes are TRBV20-1 and TRBJ2-3, with 11 positions matching TRBD2. V gave up 3 bases and J gave up 3 bases; unmatched junction bases: 5. The CDR3 consists of 15 residues. Germline V gene data show CDR1 as DFQATT and CDR2 as SNEGSKA (reference sequence). Here the CDR3 reads CSARVAGGPTDTQYF. CDR3 in DNA: TGCAGTGCTAGGGTAGCGGGAGGGCCTACAGATACGCAGTATTTT.

This clonotype was counted at least ten times. The chain links TRBV27 to TRBJ1-2; 8 positions match TRBD1. This CDR3 has 13 amino acids. CDR1 is MNHEY, CDR2 SMNVEV, per germline (reference sequence). J gave up 5 bases and V 10 bases, and 9 bases lay outside the gene matches. CDR3: CATIDDRGYGYTF. The CDR3, as DNA: TGTGCCACAATAGATGACAGGGGATATGGCTACACCTTC.

The chain uses TRBV12-3 or TRBV12-4 and TRBJ2-3, with 7 bases fitting TRBD2. The CDR3 is 17 amino acids. The ends lost 4 bases at V and 2 bases at J; junction bases unmatched: 12. CDR3 region: CASSSFRASGTTDTQYF. The DNA of the CDR3 is TGTGCCAGCAGTTCTTTCCGGGCTAGCGGAACCACAGATACGCAGTATTTT.

This clonotype was observed many times. The chain has TRBV5-1 and TRBJ1-6; D ambiguous. V shed 2 bases and J shed 8 bases, with 5 bases lying between them. From germline, CDR1 is SGHRS and CDR2 YFSETQ. The CDR3 totals 12 residues. CDR3 residues: CASSFGDSPLHF. The CDR3 DNA reads TGCGCCAGCAGCTTCGGGGATTCACCCCTCCACTTT.

The sample holds many counts of this clonotype. CDR3 bases: TGTGCCAGCGGGACCGGGACTAGCGGGAGCTACGAGCAGTACTTC. Residues: CASGTGTSGSYEQYF. The chain is built from TRBV7-2 and TRBJ2-7; 14 nucleotides line up with TRBD2. V was clipped by 8 bases and J by 3 bases; unmatched bases: 6. The CDR3 consists of 15 residues. CDR1 is SGHTA and CDR2 is FQGNSA in the germline V gene.

This clonotype was found many times. The chain joins TRBV19 to TRBJ2-4; possibly TRBD1 for D (6 bases). Germline CDR1 reads LNHDA; CDR2 reads SQIVND (reference sequence). Between the trimmed V and J ends, which lost 5 bases and 7 bases, there was a span of 21 bases. The CDR3 has 16 residues. The DNA for the CDR3 is TGTGCCAGTAGTCAGGCAGGGGTCAACGACAGGAACATTCAGTACTTC. The encoded protein is CASSQAGVNDRNIQYF.